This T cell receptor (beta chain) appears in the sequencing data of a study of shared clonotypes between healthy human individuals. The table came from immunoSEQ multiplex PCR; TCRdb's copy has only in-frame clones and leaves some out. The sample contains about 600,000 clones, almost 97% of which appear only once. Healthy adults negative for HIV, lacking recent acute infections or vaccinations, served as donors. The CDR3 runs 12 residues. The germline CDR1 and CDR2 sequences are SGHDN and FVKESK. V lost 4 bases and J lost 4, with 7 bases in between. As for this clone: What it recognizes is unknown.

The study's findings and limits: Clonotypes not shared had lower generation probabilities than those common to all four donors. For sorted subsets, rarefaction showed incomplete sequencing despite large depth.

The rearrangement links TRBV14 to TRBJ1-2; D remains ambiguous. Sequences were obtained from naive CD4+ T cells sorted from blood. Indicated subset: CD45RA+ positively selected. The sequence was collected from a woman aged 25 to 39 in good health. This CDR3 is CASSRGSYGYTF. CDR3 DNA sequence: TGTGCCAGCAGCCGCGGATCCTATGGCTACACCTTC.